A single sample gave rise to the 18 T cell receptor beta chains below, sequenced in a study of cytomegalovirus exposure and HLA in healthy donors. Primers: 60 Vbeta forward and 13 Jbeta reverse. Data came from immunoSEQ multiplex PCR; TCRdb stores just in-frame clones and leaves some out. Of under 200,000 clones detected, approximately 80% appear once; the ten largest clones hold approximately 7%. The material sequenced was PBMCs. The receptors derive from a woman aged 30 to 39 in good health and CMV-seropositive.

V gene TRBV7-9 combines with J gene TRBJ1-2; perhaps TRBD1 as D (5 bases). In germline, CDR1 is SEHNR, CDR2 FQNEAQ (reference sequence). This CDR3 is built from 15 residues. V dropped 4 bases and J dropped 6 bases, with 18 bases sitting between them. The CDR3 coding sequence is TGTGCCAGCAGCTCGCCTTGGGGGGATGAAAATGGCTACACCTTC. Protein product: CASSSPWGDENGYTF.

The CDR3 DNA reads TGTGCCAGCAGCTTTGAGGGCAGAAACAATCAGCCCCAGCATTTT. As protein: CASSFEGRNNQPQHF. The chain has TRBV7-2 and TRBJ1-5; no clear D. The CDR3 is 15 residues long. CDR1 is SGHTA and CDR2 is FQGNSA in the germline V gene. V lost 3 bases to trimming and J lost 3 bases, with 12 bases between them.

The rearrangement uses TRBV7-6 and TRBJ1-4; maybe TRBD1 (5 bases). Trimming cost V 2 bases and J 7 bases, with 14 bases left between them. The CDR3 is 15 amino acids. Per the germline V gene, CDR1 is SGHVS and CDR2 is FNYEAQ. The chain's CDR3 is CASSLRGTESEKLFF. The CDR3 nucleotides read TGTGCCAGCAGCTTAAGGGGAACCGAAAGTGAAAAACTGTTTTTT.

The chain is built from TRBV6-6 and TRBJ2-5; possible D gene TRBD2, 6 bases. Germline V gene data show CDR1 as MNHNY and CDR2 as SVGAGI (reference sequence). Trimming left V 5 bases short and J 2 bases short, with 18 bases between. The length of the CDR3 is 16 residues. The CDR3 region has the DNA TGTGCCAGCAGTCTCTCACTGTCCGCGGGACAAGAGACCCAGTACTTC. It is translated as CASSLSLSAGQETQYF.

V is TRBV7-9 and J is TRBJ2-7; possible D gene TRBD1, 5 bases. CDR3 length equals 14 residues. Per the germline V gene, CDR1 is SEHNR and CDR2 is FQNEAQ (reference sequence). V lost 1 base, J lost 1 base, and 8 bases lay in between. The CDR3: CASSLGTQSYEQYF. CDR3 DNA sequence: TGTGCCAGCAGCTTAGGGACACAATCCTACGAGCAGTACTTC. Complete variable domain (other parts from reference TRBV7-9 and TRBJ2-7): DTGVSQNPRHKITKRGQNVTFRCDPISEHNRLYWYRQTLGQGPEFLTYFQNEAQLEKSRLLSDRFSAERPKGSFSTLEIQRTEQGDSAMYLCASSLGTQSYEQYFGPGTRLTVT.

The chain recombines TRBV7-9 with TRBJ2-7; D is unresolved. The CDR3 has 11 residues. CDR1 is SEHNR, CDR2 FQNEAQ, per germline (reference sequence). V shed 3 bases and J shed 3 bases, with 3 bases lying between them. CDR3 DNA sequence: TGTGCCAGCAGCTTTAGCTACGAGCAGTACTTC. Protein product: CASSFSYEQYF.

This CDR3 is CASSYSSTGGRGYTF. In DNA form, the CDR3 reads TGTGCCAGCAGTTACTCCTCCACGGGAGGTCGCGGCTACACCTTC. V is TRBV6-5 and J is TRBJ1-2, with D hard to call. CDR3 length: 15 amino acids. Germline V gives CDR1 MNHEY, CDR2 SVGAGI. The V gene lost 0 bases and the J gene lost 8 bases, with 16 bases spanning the gap.

The chain has TRBV6-5 and TRBJ1-6; 7 bases line up with TRBD1. V shed 7 bases, J shed 4 bases, and the junction held 7 bases outside the gene matches. Germline V lookup: CDR1 MNHEY, CDR2 SVGAGI. There are 15 residues in the CDR3. In DNA, the CDR3 is TGTGCCAGCAAGAGACCGGGACAGTATAATTCACCCCTCCACTTT. It translates to CASKRPGQYNSPLHF.

The rearrangement uses TRBV21-1 and TRBJ2-3; TRBD1 is the table's D call, not checked against the DNA. TRBV21-1 constitutes a pseudogene. The CDR3 runs 16 residues. The chain's CDR3 is CASGLQTGSSTDTQYF. CDR3 nucleotide sequence: TGTGCCAGCGGACTTCAGACAGGCTCTAGCACAGATACGCAGTATTTT.

The chain is built from TRBV6-5 and TRBJ1-4; TRBD1 matches at 9 bases. From germline, CDR1 is MNHEY and CDR2 SVGAGI. J gave up 8 bases and V 6 bases, and 4 bases lay outside the gene matches. CDR3 length: 13 amino acids. This CDR3 reads CASRGQGREKLFF. The CDR3, as DNA: TGTGCCAGCAGAGGACAGGGGCGCGAAAAACTGTTTTTT.

In its sample, this clone was seen once. This chain links TRBV6-6 with TRBJ1-4; D unresolved. Trimming cost V 0 bases and J 7 bases, with 12 bases left between them. Germline V gene sequence: CDR1 MNHNY, CDR2 SVGAGI (reference sequence). The CDR3 contains 15 residues. The CDR3 nucleotides are TGTGCCAGCAGTTACTCCCGGGAGGCCGTTGAAAAACTGTTTTTT. Its protein product is CASSYSREAVEKLFF.

The V gene is TRBV4-1, the J gene TRBJ1-2, with D unresolved. V lost 1 base to trimming and J lost 0 bases, with 9 bases between them. There are 15 residues in the CDR3. CDR1 and CDR2 from the germline V gene are MGHRA and YSYEKL. The CDR3 here is CASSQVGLANYGYTF. The DNA of the CDR3 is TGCGCCAGCAGCCAAGTTGGACTAGCTAACTATGGCTACACCTTC.

The chain links TRBV7-2 to TRBJ1-2; TRBD1 aligns across 9 bases. V shed 2 bases and J 8 bases; nucleotides not matched to a gene: 3. Germline loops: CDR1 SGHTA, CDR2 FQGNSA. The CDR3 covers 13 residues. CDR3 nucleotide sequence: TGTGCCAGCAGCTTAAACAGGGGGCAAGGCTACACCTTC. This gives the protein CASSLNRGQGYTF.

This chain links TRBV27 with TRBJ1-3, with unresolved D. The V end lost 5 bases, the J end lost 4 bases, and 15 bases lay between the germline ends. The germline V gene encodes CDR1 MNHEY and CDR2 SMNVEV (reference sequence). CDR3 size: 15 residues. In nucleotides, the CDR3 is TGTGCCAGCAGTCCACGCGGGTCGGACGGAAACACCATATATTTT. It specifies CASSPRGSDGNTIYF.

This clone was seen more than once but under ten times. The rearrangement joins TRBV19 to TRBJ2-1; 9 bases map to TRBD1. The CDR3 has 17 residues. J lost 7 bases, V lost 9 bases, and 19 bases had no gene match. Germline loops: CDR1 LNHDA, CDR2 SQIVND (reference sequence). The CDR3 reads CASARPRNRGRQNEQFF. In DNA, the CDR3 is TGTGCCAGCGCCCGGCCCAGAAACAGGGGGCGTCAGAATGAGCAGTTCTTC.

The genes are TRBV15 and TRBJ2-7, with 8 bases lining up with TRBD1. This CDR3 has 15 amino acids. V lost 5 bases and J lost 1; bases outside the gene matches: 7. The germline V gene encodes CDR1 LNHNV and CDR2 YYDKDF (reference sequence). In DNA form, the CDR3 reads TGTGCCACCAGCCTAGGGACAGGAGGTTCCTACGAGCAGTACTTC. Residues: CATSLGTGGSYEQYF.

This chain joins TRBV5-4 and TRBJ2-5; 10 bases map to TRBD2. The V and J ends lost 3 bases and 5 bases, in that order; junction bases with no gene match: 10. There are 16 residues in the CDR3. The germline gives CDR1 SGHNT, CDR2 YYREEE (reference sequence). CDR3 sequence: CASSSERGGLRETQYF. As DNA, the CDR3 is TGTGCCAGCAGCTCTGAGCGGGGGGGCCTGCGGGAGACCCAGTACTTC.

This chain connects TRBV5-1 to TRBJ2-7; D is perhaps TRBD1 (6 bases). The CDR3 has 13 residues. From germline, CDR1 is SGHRS and CDR2 YFSETQ. V lost 4 bases to trimming and J lost 6 bases, with 14 bases between them. CDR3 amino acids: CASSRAGVGEQYF. CDR3 DNA sequence: TGCGCCAGCAGCCGGGCAGGGGTGGGCGAGCAGTACTTC.